The 7 T cell receptor beta chains below were found in one sample sequenced in a study of PD-1 blockade in classical Hodgkin lymphoma (dated by TCRdb to 2018 to 2021). The time point tag for this specimen amounts to: newly diagnosed, previously untreated cHL patient sample. A Miltenyi CD8+ T cell isolation kit was used for magnetic negative selection to purify CD8+ T cells from thawed PBMCs. The library was prepared using the immunoSEQ multiplex PCR assay. Here the immuneACCESS table is served through TCRdb, limited to in-frame sequences with V and J called. Missing clones are a known gap in these copies; in checked studies unresolved V genes cover under half, and the rest lacks a known reason. The sample table contains about 21,000 clones; only one count was recorded for around nine tenths of them. The ten largest clones take up under 7% of the sample. The sample was CD8+ T cells from blood. Receptors originate from a human donor with classical Hodgkin lymphoma.

The chain has TRBV21-1 and TRBJ2-3. TRBV21-1 corresponds to a pseudogene. This CDR3 is built from 16 residues. Here the CDR3 DNA reads TGTGCCAGCAGTCACTTGTTAACACCGCACCCAGATACGCAGTATTTT. It yields the protein CASSHLLTPHPDTQYF.

This clone has more than one count but fewer than ten. The V gene is TRBV28, the J gene TRBJ1-2, with D perhaps matching TRBD1 (5 bases). V was trimmed by 2 bases and J by 6 bases, leaving 13 bases between them. The CDR3 is 14 residues long. CDR1 and CDR2 (germline): MDHEN, SYDVKM. The CDR3 region has the DNA TGTGCCAGCAGTTTAACGGGAGGGGATCATGGCTACACCTTC. Encoded protein: CASSLTGGDHGYTF.

The gene calls are TRBV27 and TRBJ2-1; maybe TRBD1 (6 bases). Germline assignment: CDR1 MNHEY and CDR2 SMNVEV (reference sequence). This CDR3 is built from 14 residues. The ends were cut back, 5 bases at V and 3 bases at J, with 11 bases in the middle. In DNA, the CDR3 is TGTGCCAGCAGTCCCGGACAGAACTACAATGAGCAGTTCTTC. The encoded protein is CASSPGQNYNEQFF.

The chain joins TRBV10-2 to TRBJ1-1; D uncertain. Deletions cut 6 bases from V and 0 bases from J, with 11 bases between. CDR3 length: 14 amino acids. Germline V gene data show CDR1 as WSHSY and CDR2 as SAAADI. CDR3 sequence: CASSELNMNTEAFF. In DNA, the CDR3 is TGCGCCAGCAGCGAACTTAACATGAACACTGAAGCTTTCTTT.

The chain joins TRBV14 to TRBJ2-7; D may be TRBD1 or TRBD2 (6 bases each). Per germline, CDR1 SGHDN and CDR2 FVKESK. CDR3 length equals 13 residues. The CDR3, as DNA: TGTGCAGGGGGGCGGAGGGATACCTACGAGCAGTACTTC. This encodes CAGGRRDTYEQYF.

This sequence joins TRBV7-9 and TRBJ2-1; 8 bases agree with TRBD2. Germline-derived CDR1 and CDR2 are SEHNR and FQNEAQ (reference sequence). This CDR3 comprises 15 residues. With 5 bases clipped from V and 3 bases from J, the junction kept 6 bases outside the gene matches. The CDR3 coding sequence is TGTGCCAGCAGCGCGGGACTAGGGGACTACAATGAGCAGTTCTTC. It translates to CASSAGLGDYNEQFF.

This chain joins TRBV4-1 and TRBJ2-1; TRBD2 is a possible D gene (7 bases). The CDR3 spans 14 residues. Germline lookup yields CDR1 MGHRA and CDR2 YSYEKL. Between the trimmed V and J ends, which lost 1 base and 9 bases, there was a span of 13 bases. As DNA, the CDR3 is TGCGCCAGCAGCCAAGTCCGGGGGGCACGTGAGCAGTTCTTC. Translation: CASSQVRGAREQFF.